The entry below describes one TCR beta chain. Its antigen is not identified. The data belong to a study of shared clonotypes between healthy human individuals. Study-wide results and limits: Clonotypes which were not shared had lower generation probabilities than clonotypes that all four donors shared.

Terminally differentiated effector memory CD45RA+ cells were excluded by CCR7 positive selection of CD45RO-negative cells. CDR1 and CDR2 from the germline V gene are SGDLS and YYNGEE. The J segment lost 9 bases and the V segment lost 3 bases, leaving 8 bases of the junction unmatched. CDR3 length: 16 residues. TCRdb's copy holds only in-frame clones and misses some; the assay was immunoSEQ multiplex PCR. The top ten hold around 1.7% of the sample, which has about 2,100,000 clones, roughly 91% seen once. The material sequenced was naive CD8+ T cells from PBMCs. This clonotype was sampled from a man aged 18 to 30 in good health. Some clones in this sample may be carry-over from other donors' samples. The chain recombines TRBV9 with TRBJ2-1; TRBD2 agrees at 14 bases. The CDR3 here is CASSDATSGRAFEQFF. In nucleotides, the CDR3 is TGTGCCAGCAGCGACGCGACTAGCGGGAGGGCCTTTGAGCAGTTCTTC.